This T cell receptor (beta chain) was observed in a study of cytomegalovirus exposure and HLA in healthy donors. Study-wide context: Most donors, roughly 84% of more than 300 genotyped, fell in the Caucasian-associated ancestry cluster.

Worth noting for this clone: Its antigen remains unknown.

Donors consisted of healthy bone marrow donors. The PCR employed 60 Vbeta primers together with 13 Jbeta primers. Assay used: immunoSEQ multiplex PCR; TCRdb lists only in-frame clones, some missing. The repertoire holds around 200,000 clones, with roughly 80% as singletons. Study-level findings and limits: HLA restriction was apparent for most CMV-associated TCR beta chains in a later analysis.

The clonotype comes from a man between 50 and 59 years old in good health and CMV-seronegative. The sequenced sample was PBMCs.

The CDR3 here is CASSHIEKEQYF. The CDR3 DNA sequence: TGCGCCAGCAGCCATATTGAGAAGGAGCAGTACTTC. The chain has TRBV5-1 and TRBJ2-7; D unresolved. The CDR3 spans 12 residues. Germline values: CDR1 SGHRS, CDR2 YFSETQ. V was shortened by 4 bases and J by 7 bases, with 12 bases between the two germline ends.